Following are 4 T cell receptor beta chains from one sample sequenced in a study of blood T cell repertoires in COVID-19. This table comes from immunoSEQ multiplex PCR, and its TCRdb copy is limited to in-frame clones, with some not included. The sample yields 350,000 to 450,000 clones, roughly 84% seen once. The material sequenced was PBMCs or T cells enriched from blood (not recorded which). The receptor source for this set is a woman aged 18-29 years who had been exposed to COVID-19.

The V gene is TRBV7-8, the J gene TRBJ2-7; 8 nucleotides align to TRBD1. In germline, CDR1 is SGHVS, CDR2 FQNEAQ. The ends lost 6 bases at V and 2 bases at J; junction bases unmatched: 9. The CDR3 totals 15 residues. Written as DNA, the CDR3 is TGTGCCAGCAGATCCTCGGACAGGGCCCCCTACGAGCAGTACTTC. Translated, it gives CASRSSDRAPYEQYF.

This chain uses TRBV2 with TRBJ2-7, with D perhaps TRBD2 (7 bases). The CDR3 is 13 amino acids. V lost 4 bases and J 5 bases, leaving 12 bases between the germline ends. Germline loops: CDR1 SNHLY, CDR2 FYNNEI. The CDR3 spells CASSVQGGNEQYF. In DNA, the CDR3 is TGTGCCAGCAGTGTACAGGGAGGGAACGAGCAGTACTTC.

This sequence joins TRBV9 and TRBJ2-7; TRBD2 matches at 8 bases. This CDR3 is built from 16 residues. Germline V gene data show CDR1 as SGDLS and CDR2 as YYNGEE. The V gene end was trimmed by 3 bases and the J gene end by 2 bases; junction bases not matched to a gene: 10. CDR3 protein: CASSGRAGEGPYEQYF. DNA of the CDR3: TGTGCCAGCAGCGGCCGAGCGGGAGAGGGGCCCTACGAGCAGTACTTC.

The rearrangement links TRBV19 to TRBJ2-1; 8 bases match TRBD1. Germline V gene data show CDR1 as LNHDA and CDR2 as SQIVND (reference sequence). The CDR3 extends over 16 amino acids. The V segment lost 5 bases and the J segment 8 bases; nucleotides outside the gene matches: 14. CDR3 protein: CASSRTGSLRVDEQFF. The CDR3 coding sequence is TGTGCCAGTAGTCGGACAGGGAGCCTTCGGGTGGATGAGCAGTTCTTC. The entire variable domain, with the rest obtained from reference TRBV19 and TRBJ2-1, is as follows: DGGITQSPKYLFRKEGQNVTLSCEQNLNHDAMYWYRQDPGQGLRLIYYSQIVNDFQKGDIAEGYSVSREKKESFPLTVTSAQKNPTAFYLCASSRTGSLRVDEQFFGPGTRLTVL.